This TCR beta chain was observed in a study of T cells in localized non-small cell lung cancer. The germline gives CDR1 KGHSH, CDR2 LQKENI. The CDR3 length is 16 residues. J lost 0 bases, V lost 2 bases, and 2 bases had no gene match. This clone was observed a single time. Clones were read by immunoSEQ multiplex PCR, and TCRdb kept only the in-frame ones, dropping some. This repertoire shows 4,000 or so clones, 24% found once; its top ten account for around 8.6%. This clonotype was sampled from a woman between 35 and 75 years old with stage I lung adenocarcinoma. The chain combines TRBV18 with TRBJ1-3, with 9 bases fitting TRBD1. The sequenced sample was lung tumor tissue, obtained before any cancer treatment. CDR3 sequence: CASSPGTGNSGNTIYF. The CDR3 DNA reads TGTGCCAGCTCACCAGGGACAGGGAACTCTGGAAACACCATATATTTT.